The entry below gives a single TCR beta chain sequence along with its context. The antigen it recognizes is unknown. No qualities accompany the bases; no much larger clone lies one base away. Based on the germline V gene, the CDR1 and CDR2 sequences are SNHLY and FYNNEI. V has 6 bases trimmed and J has 4 bases trimmed; junction bases matching no gene number 4. Including the terminal cysteine and phenylalanine, the CDR3 comprises 14 residues. Kept here is only the CDR3 DNA, which spans 42 bases and is read in frame from base 1. These data are taken from a study of naive and memory T cell subsets (TCRdb year 2017). Notes on the research overall: Sorted naive and memory T cell subsets from peripheral blood were analyzed in the study using a UMI-based, open-source pipeline for TCR alpha and beta sequencing. RNA was DNase-treated and reverse transcribed with TCR constant-region primers, mostly using SuperScript III. The results of the functional CMV T cell responses matched the IgG serology results in every case. What the research found in general, with its limitations: A power law was followed by TCR abundance, with an exponent that differed between naive and memory subsets but was consistent across the three individuals. RNA-based TCR counts may be influenced by expression changes linked to T cell activation and differentiation. The repertoire findings for the naive and memory subsets could not be validated against a ground truth, as none was available. In both CD4 and CD8 cells, the Gini index increased while Shannon and inverse Simpson diversity decreased from naive through CM, EM and EMRA. After error correction, only a single occurrence was seen for over 95% of naive TCR sequences, so much steeper abundance distributions were produced than in memory subsets. Single alpha or beta chain sequences, rather than paired alpha/beta receptors, were used to define clonotypes.

The library was produced with UMI-ligation and nested PCR. To cover both TRBC1 and TRBC2, the beta constant-region primer consisted of an equimolar mix of two oligonucleotides. Four rounds of PCR, combining the SP2 primer with nested alpha and beta constant-region primers, were used to amplify the ligated cDNA. T4 RNA ligase 1 ligated a single-stranded oligonucleotide carrying the SP2 primer and a 12-nucleotide UMI to the cDNA 3' end. The ligation reaction was kept at 16 degrees C for 20-24 hours. PCR2 was typically run as a SYBR Green qPCR and stopped at a predetermined threshold to prevent over-amplification. Every purification after the first one was done using Agencourt AMPure XP magnetic beads. Libraries were quantified by Qubit and checked on a TapeStation, with a main peak expected near 650 bp. Pooled libraries were sequenced on an Illumina MiSeq using v2 2x251 paired-end kits, and typically roughly 1-2.2 million reads were obtained per sample. Libraries were pooled at approximately 3.6 nM per sample, and about 4.5-7% PhiX was added to improve cluster recognition. The published analysis was carried out like this. V and J genes were assigned to Demultiplexor-processed FASTQ reads by Decombinator through tag matching, with a single base-pair mismatch being allowed. UMIs were used by Collapsinator to correct both sequencing errors and frequency errors arising from PCR heterogeneity. CDR3Translator translated TCRs and extracted CDR3s from the conserved cysteine to the FGXG phenylalanine, flagging non-productive sequences. Repertoires were subsampled to equal numbers of UMI-defined TCRs before Gini, Shannon entropy and inverse Simpson indices were calculated. Within the linear range, a power law was fitted by maximum likelihood to the distributions of clonotype abundance. Similar UMI counts, unique TCR numbers and clonal distributions were obtained with the pipeline and with MIGEC on one naive CD8 sample. Repertoires were searched for about 7,000 CMV-associated CDR3 sequences compiled from VDJdb and a published dataset. TCRdb itself trimmed the public reads at Q25 with fastp, ran MiXCR and retained productive beta chains. Each entry is one CDR3 protein sequence, shown with its most common DNA and genes. Clone size and V and J calls follow TCRdb, not the original study. The sample includes about 120,000 distinct CDR3 sequences, with 35% to 45% observed a single time. 0.8% to 1% of the sample is in the top ten clones.

From the second PCR step onward, the TCR alpha chain libraries and the TCR beta chain libraries were amplified separately. CMV status of each donor was established by measuring IFNgamma production from CD4+ T cells after fresh PBMCs were stimulated overnight with CMV viral lysate. CD4 T cells were positively selected using Miltenyi beads, after which CD8 T cells were positively selected from the CD4-negative fraction. Cells were stained for CD3, CD4, CD8, CD45RA, CD27 and a live/dead dye and were sorted on a BD Aria II into four subsets based on CD45RA and CD27. Blood came from a few healthy volunteers, each fractionated into CD4 and CD8 T cells and then into four differentiation subsets. About 0.11 L of peripheral blood was taken from each donor, and PBMC were separated by density-gradient centrifugation on Ficoll-Paque PLUS. Sorted cells were lysed in RLT buffer, after which RNA was extracted using a Qiagen RNeasy kit and stored at -80 degrees C.

The chain couples TRBV2 to TRBJ2-5, with TRBD1 identical over 11 junction bases. Sequencing was performed on central memory CD4+ T cells from blood. Reading the label with the study, this specimen's cell subset or site is: central memory, CD45RA- CD27+. The receptor comes from a human donor in good health. The CDR3 region has the sequence CASSRTGGRETQYF. The sequence in DNA is TGTGCCAGCAGCCGGACAGGGGGCAGAGAGACCCAGTACTTC.